This TCR beta chain is drawn from a study of blood T cell repertoires in COVID-19. Study summary: The samples span acute and convalescent COVID-19 from the United States, Italy and Spain. Sources were T cells, B-cell-depleted T cells, or PBMCs; the material itself was cDNA or gDNA.

In the study's own analysis: Reference gene primer amplification gave estimated nucleated cell counts. Measured with immunoSEQ multiplex PCR; TCRdb has only the in-frame clones, and not every one. The D gene and trimming were derived from the DNA, and the V and J assignments and clone size from that table. The data hold approximately 54,000 clones, with 81% observed a single time. Sequencing was carried out using peripheral blood. The receptor comes from a woman aged 60 to 75 with acute or convalescent COVID-19.

The CDR3 here is CASSHLQGYGYTF. The CDR3 DNA reads as TGCGCCAGCAGCCATCTACAGGGGTATGGCTACACCTTC. This chain connects TRBV4-1 to TRBJ1-2, with TRBD1 identical over 7 bases. The V gene end was trimmed by 3 bases and the J gene end by 5 bases; junction bases not matched to a gene: 3. The CDR3 loop spans 13 amino acids. Germline loops: CDR1 MGHRA, CDR2 YSYEKL.